Below, 2 T cell receptor beta chains from the same sample are listed, as sequenced in a study of T-cell reconstitution after alpha-beta-depleted transplantation in children. Unique molecular identifiers were incorporated into the prepared TCRbeta library. TCRdb reprocessed the PCR reads with MiXCR, giving one entry per CDR3 protein. Counted here are around 300,000 distinct CDR3 sequences, under 14% occurring once; the ten biggest clones make up roughly a quarter. This specimen was peripheral blood, taken 180 days after TCRalphabeta/CD19-depleted stem cell transplant. Source of these receptors: a male patient between 2 and 10 years old who had a stem cell transplant for chronic granulomatous disease, so the T cells may come from the graft donor.

Remarks on this clonotype: An end of the junction does not agree with germline; a read error may underlie this. This sequence joins TRBV12-3 or TRBV12-4 and TRBJ1-2; TRBD1 might be the D (5 bases). There are 13 residues in the CDR3. Here the CDR3 DNA reads TGTGCCAGCAGCCGAGGTTCAGGGTATGGCGACACCTTC. Its translation is CASSRGSGYGDTF.

This clonotype was counted at least ten times. The V call is TRBV9, the J call TRBJ2-2; D is possibly TRBD1 or TRBD2 (5 bases each). The germline V gene encodes CDR1 SGDLS and CDR2 YYNGEE. Trimming pared 0 bases from V and 8 bases from J, leaving 14 bases between. The CDR3 extends over 15 amino acids. The CDR3: CASSVARDLWGELFF. The DNA of the CDR3 is TGTGCCAGCAGCGTAGCTCGGGACCTTTGGGGGGAGCTGTTTTTT.